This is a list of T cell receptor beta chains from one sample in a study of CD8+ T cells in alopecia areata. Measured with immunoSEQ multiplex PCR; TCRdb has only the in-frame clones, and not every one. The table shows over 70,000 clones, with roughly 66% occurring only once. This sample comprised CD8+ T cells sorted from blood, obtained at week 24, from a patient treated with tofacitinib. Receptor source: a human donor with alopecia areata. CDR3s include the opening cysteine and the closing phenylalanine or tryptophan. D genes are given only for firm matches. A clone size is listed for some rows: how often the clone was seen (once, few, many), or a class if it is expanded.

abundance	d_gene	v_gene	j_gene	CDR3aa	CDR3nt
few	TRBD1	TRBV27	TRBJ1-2	CASRQGVRGYTF	TGTGCCAGCAGACAGGGGGTACGAGGCTACACCTTC
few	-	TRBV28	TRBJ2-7	CASSGDTSYEQYF	TGTGCCAGCAGTGGGGACACCTCCTACGAGCAGTACTTC
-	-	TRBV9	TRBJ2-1	CASSVEAAGYEQFF	TGTGCCAGCAGCGTAGAAGCGGCGGGGTATGAGCAGTTCTTC
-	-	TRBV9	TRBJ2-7	CASSVGGDGNPYEQYF	TGTGCCAGCAGCGTAGGAGGGGACGGCAACCCCTACGAGCAGTACTTC
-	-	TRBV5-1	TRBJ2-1	CASSSPAYGSYNEQFF	TGCGCCAGCAGCTCCCCAGCGTATGGCTCCTACAATGAGCAGTTCTTC
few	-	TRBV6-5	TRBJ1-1	CASSDPIGTEAFF	TGTGCCAGCAGTGATCCGATAGGCACTGAAGCTTTCTTT
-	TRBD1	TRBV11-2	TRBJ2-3	CASSLETDRGRRDTQYF	TGTGCCAGCAGCTTAGAAACCGACAGGGGGAGGAGAGATACGCAGTATTTT
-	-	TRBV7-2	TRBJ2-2	CASRHPGHKNTGELFF	TGTGCCAGCAGACACCCGGGACATAAAAACACCGGGGAGCTGTTTTTT
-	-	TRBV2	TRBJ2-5	CASSEYGGRVETQYF	TGTGCCAGCAGTGAATACGGGGGTAGGGTGGAGACCCAGTACTTC
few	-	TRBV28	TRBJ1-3	CASTRAGNTIYF	TGTGCCAGCACCAGAGCTGGAAACACCATATATTTT
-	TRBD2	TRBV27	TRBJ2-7	CASSTTLAGGYYEQYF	TGTGCCAGCAGTACGACCCTAGCGGGGGGCTACTACGAGCAGTACTTC
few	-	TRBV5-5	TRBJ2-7	CASSWDAATYEQYF	TGTGCCAGCAGCTGGGACGCTGCCACCTACGAGCAGTACTTC
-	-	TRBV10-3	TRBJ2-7	CAIRPRDSVYEQYF	TGTGCCATCAGACCCCGGGACTCCGTCTACGAGCAGTACTTC
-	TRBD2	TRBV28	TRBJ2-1	CASGAGGGPNEQFF	TGTGCCAGCGGGGCGGGAGGGGGGCCGAATGAGCAGTTCTTC
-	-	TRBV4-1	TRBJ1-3	CASSRTNSDSGNTIYF	TGCGCCAGCAGCCGCACAAACAGTGACTCTGGAAACACCATATATTTT
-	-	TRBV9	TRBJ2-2	CASSVVDGGNTGELFF	TGTGCCAGCAGCGTAGTTGACGGGGGGAACACCGGGGAGCTGTTTTTT
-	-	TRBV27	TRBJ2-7	CASGLDEQYF	TGTGCCAGCGGGCTCGATGAGCAGTACTTC